This TCR beta chain was sequenced in a study of blood T cell repertoires in COVID-19. The CDR3 length is 16 residues. The germline gives CDR1 MNHEY, CDR2 SVGAGI. V was clipped by 2 bases and J by 2 bases, with 10 bases between them. Repertoires were generated with immunoSEQ multiplex PCR, while TCRdb's copy carries only in-frame clones and drops some. The table shows 380,000 or so clones, with less than 90% occurring only once. Specimen: peripheral blood. The TCR was taken from a woman aged 55-70 years with COVID-19, enrolled during active disease. The chain recombines TRBV6-5 with TRBJ1-6; TRBD1 is a possible D gene (5 bases). This chain's CDR3 is CASSYIGAPYNSPLHF. The CDR3 region has the DNA TGTGCCAGCAGTTACATAGGGGCACCCTATAATTCACCCCTCCACTTT.